These T cell receptor beta chains were read from a single sample in a study of tissue T cells after allogeneic stem cell transplantation. Libraries were prepared by immunoSEQ multiplex PCR; TCRdb keeps only in-frame clonotypes and omits some of them. The table lists some 45,000 clones, around nine tenths of them singletons. Sequencing used blood, obtained before transplantation. These receptors came from a woman aged 40-69 years who later had graft-versus-host disease after an allogeneic stem cell transplant. CDR3s include the opening cysteine and the closing phenylalanine or tryptophan. A D gene is named only where the DNA matches it firmly. Rows may omit the clone size; those that give it use once, few, many or a size class.

J gene,clone size,D gene,V gene,CDR3 DNA,CDR3 protein
TRBJ2-7,.,TRBD2,TRBV5-1,TGCGCCAGCAGCCCGGGACTAGCGGGAGTTTACGAGCAGTACTTC,CASSPGLAGVYEQYF
TRBJ1-4,.,TRBD1,TRBV2,TGTGCCAGCACGCAGGGGGCAACTAATGAAAAACTGTTTTTT,CASTQGATNEKLFF
TRBJ1-2,.,.,TRBV6-6,TGTGCCAGCAGTTACTCGGAGGGCTATGGCTACACCTTC,CASSYSEGYGYTF
TRBJ1-4,.,.,TRBV3-1/TRBV3-2,TGTGCCAGCAGCCAAGAACAGAGTAATGAAAAACTGTTTTTT,CASSQEQSNEKLFF
TRBJ1-3,.,TRBD1,TRBV7-2,TGTGCCAGCAGCCAGTCCCCCCCCAGGGGGCGAACTGGAAACACCATATATTTT,CASSQSPPRGRTGNTIYF
TRBJ2-2,.,.,TRBV27,TGTGCCAGCAGCTACGACGGGAACACCGGGGAGCTGTTTTTT,CASSYDGNTGELFF
TRBJ2-7,.,TRBD1,TRBV9,TGTGCCAGCAGCGTAGGGAGACAGGGTTGGTACGAGCAGTACTTC,CASSVGRQGWYEQYF
TRBJ1-6,few,TRBD1,TRBV5-1,TGCGCCAGCAGACCGGACAGGGGGCAGGGAACCCTCCACTTT,CASRPDRGQGTLHF
TRBJ2-7,once,.,TRBV10-3,TGTGCCATCAGTGAGCAAGAGCGGGCCCACTACGAGCAGTACTTC,CAISEQERAHYEQYF
TRBJ1-1,.,.,TRBV5-6,TGTGCCAGCAGCCCTCCGAGGACGATGAACACTGAAGCTTTCTTT,CASSPPRTMNTEAFF
TRBJ2-3,.,.,TRBV27,TGTGCCAGCAGCCACGATTTAACTAGCACAGATACGCAGTATTTT,CASSHDLTSTDTQYF
TRBJ2-6,.,.,TRBV4-3,TGCGCCAGCAGCCAAGAAACCGGGACGGGGGCCAACGTCCTGACTTTC,CASSQETGTGANVLTF
TRBJ1-1,.,.,TRBV29-1,TGCAGCGTTGTAGATGACCTACTCACTGAAGCTTTCTTT,CSVVDDLLTEAFF
TRBJ1-1,.,.,TRBV10-3,TGTGCCGCCGAGGAGAAGACTGAAGCTTTCTTT,CAAEEKTEAFF
TRBJ2-3,.,.,TRBV6-5,TGTGCCAGCTCCTCCCTTGGGATGTGGCCAGATACGCAGTATTTT,CASSSLGMWPDTQYF
TRBJ2-7,.,.,TRBV25-1,TGTGCCAGCAGTCGCATAGCACCCCCCCACGAGCAGTACTTC,CASSRIAPPHEQYF
TRBJ2-1,.,TRBD2,TRBV5-6,TGTGCCAGCAGCCCGCCCGGACTAGCGGGAGGCCGTAGTGAGCAGTTCTTC,CASSPPGLAGGRSEQFF
TRBJ1-2,.,TRBD1,TRBV7-2,TGTGCCAGCAGCCGCACAGGGGCGGCATATGGCTACACCTTC,CASSRTGAAYGYTF
TRBJ1-5,.,.,TRBV24-1,TGTGCCACCAGTGATTCCGGACGGTACAATCAGCCCCAGCATTTT,CATSDSGRYNQPQHF
TRBJ1-2,.,.,TRBV6-6,TGTGCCAGCAGAGACCCCGGGGACGGAGCTAACTATGGCTACACCTTC,CASRDPGDGANYGYTF
TRBJ2-7,.,.,TRBV24-1,TGTGCCACCAGTGATAATTTGGACAGTTACGAGCAGTACTTC,CATSDNLDSYEQYF
TRBJ1-2,.,.,TRBV3-1/TRBV3-2,TGTGCCAGCAGCCCCCAGACAGTTAACTATGGCTACACCTTC,CASSPQTVNYGYTF
TRBJ2-1,.,TRBD2,TRBV3-1/TRBV3-2,TGTGCCAGCAGCCAAGAACTAGCGAGAGGGCCCTACAATGAGCAGTTCTTC,CASSQELARGPYNEQFF
TRBJ2-5,.,TRBD2,TRBV27,TGTGCCAGCACCCGACTAGCGGGAGGCCGCCAAGAGACCCAGTACTTC,CASTRLAGGRQETQYF
TRBJ2-2,.,.,TRBV13,TGTGCCAGCAGGGTCGGGAGCGGGGAGCTGTTTTTT,CASRVGSGELFF
TRBJ2-5,.,.,TRBV28,TGTGCCAGCAGCCAACCCCGACAGCAAGAGACCCAGTACTTC,CASSQPRQQETQYF
TRBJ1-5,few,.,TRBV7-2,TGTGCCAGCAGCTTAGTGGCCCGGGGGGGCCAGCCCCAGCATTTT,CASSLVARGGQPQHF
TRBJ2-7,.,TRBD1,TRBV30,TGTGCCAGTCGGACAGGAAAAGTCGAGCAGTACTTC,CASRTGKVEQYF
TRBJ2-7,.,.,TRBV28,TGTGCCAGCAGTTTATCGGGGGACGAGCAGTACTTC,CASSLSGDEQYF
TRBJ2-1,.,TRBD1,TRBV28,TGTGCCAGCAGTCCCGGGACAGGGGGCTACAATGAGCAGTTCTTC,CASSPGTGGYNEQFF